This is a list of T cell receptor beta chains from one sample in a study of identical twins. Each CDR3 protein is one row after TCRdb ran MiXCR on the 5' RACE reads. The sample contains 510,000 or so distinct CDR3 sequences, 13% to 15% of which appear only once. Another study also made use of these data, one on yellow fever vaccine responses in identical twins.

The sequencing sample was made of CD4+ T cells sorted from blood. The origin of the receptors is a young woman in good health. Each CDR3 is given with its conserved first and last residue. A D gene is named only where the DNA matches it firmly. Size tells how often a clone was seen (once, few, many) or the class of an expanded clone, and some rows leave it out.

clone_size j_call d_call v_call cdr3_nt cdr3_aa
few TRBJ2-2 - TRBV25-1 TGTGCCAGCAGTGTGGGTAGGGGAGGAGTAAGAGACACCGGGGAGCTGTTTTTT CASSVGRGGVRDTGELFF
- TRBJ1-5 TRBD1 TRBV7-8 TGTGCCAGCAGCAAATTAATGGACAGGTCGAATCAGCCCCAGCATTTT CASSKLMDRSNQPQHF
many TRBJ2-1 - TRBV12-3/TRBV12-4 TGTGCCAGCACTACCACAGGGTCCTATGAGCAGTTCTTC CASTTTGSYEQFF
few TRBJ2-7 TRBD1 TRBV29-1 TGCAGCATAGGGACAGGGCGCCACGAGCAGTACTTC CSIGTGRHEQYF
- TRBJ2-3 TRBD2 TRBV7-3 TGTGCCAGCAGCTTTCGGACTAGTAGGACAGATACGCAGTATTTT CASSFRTSRTDTQYF
many TRBJ2-5 - TRBV14 TGTGCCAGCAGCCCAGGGGCGGGGGAGACCCAGTACTTC CASSPGAGETQYF
few TRBJ2-7 TRBD1 TRBV28 TGTGCCAGCATTAGACAGGGTAAGAAAGGCGAGCAGTACTTC CASIRQGKKGEQYF
- TRBJ2-5 - TRBV18 TGTGCCAGCTCATCAAATTCAGGGAAACAAGAGACCCAGTACTTC CASSSNSGKQETQYF
few TRBJ2-7 - TRBV10-3 TGTGCCATCAGTGAGTTGGGTCTGGGGCAGGGCTCCTACGAGCAGTACTTC CAISELGLGQGSYEQYF
- TRBJ2-5 - TRBV29-1 TGCAGCGTTGAATCGGCTACCCAGTACTTC CSVESATQYF
- TRBJ1-6 - TRBV7-8 TGTGCCAGCAGCTTAGATCGCTATAATTCACCCCTCCACTTT CASSLDRYNSPLHF
- TRBJ2-6 - TRBV14 TGTGCCAGCAGCCAAGGACGGCAACCTTTCTCTGGGGCCAACGTCCTGACTTTC CASSQGRQPFSGANVLTF
- TRBJ2-2 - TRBV11-2 TGTGCCAGCAGGCCTTGGGACGGCGGAGCGAACACCGGGGAGCTGTTTTTT CASRPWDGGANTGELFF
- TRBJ1-1 - TRBV6-5 TGTGCCAGCAGTTCTCCAGCGAGCACTGAAGCTTTCTTT CASSSPASTEAFF
- TRBJ2-2 TRBD2 TRBV20-1 TGCAGTGCTAGGGGCCTAGCGGAGACGAACACCGGGGAGCTGTTTTTT CSARGLAETNTGELFF
- TRBJ2-3 - TRBV12-3/TRBV12-4 TGTGCCAGCAGTTTAGCGGGGAGCCGCACAGATACGCAGTATTTT CASSLAGSRTDTQYF
- TRBJ1-1 - TRBV29-1 TGCAGCTTCAGGACGGAGAACACTGAAGCTTTCTTT CSFRTENTEAFF
- TRBJ2-1 TRBD2 TRBV5-1 TGCGCCAGCAGGACCGGGACTAGCGTCAACAATGAGCAGTTCTTC CASRTGTSVNNEQFF
- TRBJ2-7 TRBD1 TRBV5-5 TGTGCCAGCAGCTTGCATCTGGGGACAGGGGGCTACGAGCAGTACTTC CASSLHLGTGGYEQYF
- TRBJ2-6 TRBD1 TRBV10-2 TGCGCCAGCAGTGATGGGCCAGGGGGCTACGGGGCCAACGTCCTGACTTTC CASSDGPGGYGANVLTF
many TRBJ2-5 - TRBV5-1 TGCGCCAGCAGCCGAGGGGACGGGCAAGAGACCCAGTACTTC CASSRGDGQETQYF
many TRBJ2-1 TRBD2 TRBV10-3 TGTGCCATCAGAAGAACCGGGACTAGTGCCAATGAGCAGTTCTTC CAIRRTGTSANEQFF
few TRBJ1-4 - TRBV4-1 TGCGCCAGCAGCCAAGTAAACATGGGGTTAACTAATGAAAAACTGTTTTTT CASSQVNMGLTNEKLFF
- TRBJ2-2 - TRBV6-5 TGTGCCAGCAGTTACGTCGGGGGTAGCGGGAACACCGGGGAGCTGTTTTTT CASSYVGGSGNTGELFF
few TRBJ1-3 - TRBV28 TGTGCCAGCAGTTTAACCAGGGACGGAAACACCATATATTTT CASSLTRDGNTIYF
- TRBJ2-1 - TRBV7-9 TGTGCCAGCAGCTTTGAGGGTGGTGAGCAGTTCTTC CASSFEGGEQFF
few TRBJ2-5 - TRBV5-6 TGTGCCAGCATGCGAAGACAGGTTAGGGAGACCCAGTACTTC CASMRRQVRETQYF
- TRBJ2-2 TRBD2 TRBV11-3 TGTGCCAGCAGCTTCGGGACTAGCTCCACCGGGGAGCTGTTTTTT CASSFGTSSTGELFF
many TRBJ2-7 TRBD1 TRBV29-1 TGCAGCGTGGGAACAGGGGGCGGCTCCTACGAGCAGTACTTC CSVGTGGGSYEQYF
- TRBJ1-2 - TRBV20-1 TGCAGTGCTGAACATTACAGCGATGGCTACACCTTC CSAEHYSDGYTF
few TRBJ2-2 - TRBV12-3/TRBV12-4 TGTGCCAGCAGTATGACTAGTCCCCGGGGGGAGCTGTTTTTT CASSMTSPRGELFF
- TRBJ2-3 - TRBV19 TGTGCCAGTAGAGAGGGTGTGTCAGATACGCAGTATTTT CASREGVSDTQYF
few TRBJ2-3 TRBD2 TRBV28 TGTGCCAGGCCGGGACTAGCGTCAGATACGCAGTATTTT CARPGLASDTQYF
few TRBJ2-1 - TRBV10-1 TGCGCCAGCAGTCAGGTCGTGGGAGTGGGGAATGAGCAGTTCTTC CASSQVVGVGNEQFF
many TRBJ2-3 - TRBV5-1 TGCGCCAGCAGCCCCGAGCGGGCCAGGCCAGATACGCAGTATTTT CASSPERARPDTQYF
few TRBJ1-1 TRBD1 TRBV7-9 TGTGCCAGCAGCCCACAACAGGGGAGGGTAGCTTTCTTT CASSPQQGRVAFF
few TRBJ2-1 TRBD2 TRBV2 TGTGCCAGCAGTGCTAGCGGACCCTACAATGAGCAGTTCTTC CASSASGPYNEQFF
- TRBJ2-2 TRBD1 TRBV12-3/TRBV12-4 TGTGCCACCACACCTCGACAGGGCTCGTCCGGGGAGCTGTTTTTT CATTPRQGSSGELFF
- TRBJ1-1 - TRBV7-3 TGTGCCAGCAGCTTAATCGGGGTTGCTTTCTTT CASSLIGVAFF
- TRBJ1-1 - TRBV20-1 TGCAGTGCTGGAACAGGGATCGTGAACACTGAAGCTTTCTTT CSAGTGIVNTEAFF
few TRBJ2-5 - TRBV6-5 TGTGCCAGCAGTTACTCGAAGACTTTTGGGATCCAAGAGACCCAGTACTTC CASSYSKTFGIQETQYF
- TRBJ2-5 TRBD1 TRBV12-3/TRBV12-4 TGTGCCAGCAGGACACAGGGGAATGAAGAGACCCAGTACTTC CASRTQGNEETQYF
few TRBJ2-3 - TRBV20-1 TGCAGCGCGCGAGGGGATGGCACAGATACGCAGTATTTT CSARGDGTDTQYF
few TRBJ2-3 - TRBV4-1 TGCGCCAGCAGCCAAGTAGACCTAGTCAGTATAGATACGCAGTATTTT CASSQVDLVSIDTQYF
- TRBJ1-2 - TRBV25-1 TGTGCCAGCAGTGAAATTACAGGGTTTGGCTACACCTTC CASSEITGFGYTF
few TRBJ2-5 - TRBV4-2 TGTGCCAGCAGCCAAGATACGGTGGAGACCCAGTACTTC CASSQDTVETQYF
few TRBJ2-1 - TRBV28 TGTGCCAGCAGAGGGTCCGGGGCCGGGGCCAATGAGCAGTTCTTC CASRGSGAGANEQFF
few TRBJ1-2 TRBD1 TRBV14 TGTGCCAGCAGCCAAGTTTTCAGGGGGGAAGGCTACACCTTC CASSQVFRGEGYTF